A selection of T cell receptor beta chains follows, all from one sample in a study of memory CD4+ T cells and cytomegalovirus serostatus. Libraries were prepared by immunoSEQ multiplex PCR; TCRdb keeps only in-frame clonotypes and omits some of them. The sample gives about 60,000 clones, 75% to 80% of which show up once; almost 0.9% is in the top ten. Sequences were obtained from memory CD4+ T cells from blood. These receptors came from an adult in good health and CMV-seronegative. CDR3s include the opening cysteine and the closing phenylalanine or tryptophan. Fields, in order: V gene, D gene, J gene, clone size, CDR3 DNA, CDR3 protein. The D gene is left open where the match is weak. Where a row states a size, it is once, few, many or the class of an expanded clone; other rows omit it.

TRBV7-8	NA	TRBJ2-5	NA	TGTGCCAGCAGCTTAGCCGGCGGGGAAGAGACCCAGTACTTC	CASSLAGGEETQYF
TRBV28	NA	TRBJ2-3	NA	TGTGCCAGCGTGATTGGGGGGACAAAAGATACGCAGTATTTT	CASVIGGTKDTQYF
TRBV6-5	NA	TRBJ2-1	NA	TGTGCCAGCATACATCGTCAGGGACTTTTCAATGAGCAGTTCTTC	CASIHRQGLFNEQFF
TRBV5-4	NA	TRBJ2-2	NA	TGTGCCAGCAGCAAAAAAACAGGGTACACCGGGGAGCTGTTTTTT	CASSKKTGYTGELFF
TRBV14	TRBD1	TRBJ1-1	few	TGTGCCAGCAGCCCCGACAGGGCCCCGAACACTGAAGCTTTCTTT	CASSPDRAPNTEAFF
TRBV9	NA	TRBJ1-2	NA	TGTGCCAGCAGCGTAGGGGAGAACTATGGCTACACCTTC	CASSVGENYGYTF
TRBV5-1	TRBD2	TRBJ2-7	NA	TGCGCCAGCAGCTTGGGGCTAGCGGGACCCTACGAGCAGTACTTC	CASSLGLAGPYEQYF
TRBV19	TRBD1	TRBJ2-2	NA	TGTGCCAGTAGTATAGATCGGACAGGCTGGGCCGGGGAGCTGTTTTTT	CASSIDRTGWAGELFF
TRBV30	NA	TRBJ2-6	NA	TGTGCCTGGAGTGCCGACTCTGGGGCCAACGTCCTGACTTTC	CAWSADSGANVLTF
TRBV30	NA	TRBJ1-5	NA	TGTGCCTGGAGGCGGGACTCCAATCAGCCCCAGCATTTT	CAWRRDSNQPQHF
TRBV4-2	NA	TRBJ1-3	NA	TGTGCCAGCAGCACCGGGACTCTCTCTGGAAACACCATATATTTT	CASSTGTLSGNTIYF
TRBV13	NA	TRBJ1-2	once	TGTGCCAGCAGCTTGTCGGGTGGCTACACCTTC	CASSLSGGYTF
TRBV6-4	NA	TRBJ2-1	NA	TGTGCCAGCAGTGAGGGAAACCGGTACAATGAGCAGTTCTTC	CASSEGNRYNEQFF
TRBV2	NA	TRBJ2-2	few	TGTGCCAGCAGTGCCGCCGGCGGGGAGCTGTTTTTT	CASSAAGGELFF
TRBV12-5	NA	TRBJ2-7	NA	TGTGCTAGTGGGAAAAATCCAATGGCGCGGGTGTTTTCTTGCGAGCAGTACTTC	CASGKNPMARVFSCEQYF
TRBV9	NA	TRBJ2-1	NA	TGTGCCAGCAGCGTAGACGGGGCATCCTACAATGAGCAGTTCTTC	CASSVDGASYNEQFF
TRBV6-5	NA	TRBJ1-2	NA	TGTGCCAGCGGAGAGTATCCTAACTATGGCTACACCTTC	CASGEYPNYGYTF
TRBV7-9	NA	TRBJ1-4	NA	TGTGCCAGCAGCCCTAACAGGGCGGCTCCGGAAAAACTGTTTTTT	CASSPNRAAPEKLFF
TRBV6-6	TRBD1	TRBJ1-2	NA	TGTGCCAGCAGCACCGGGACAGATGGCTACACCTTC	CASSTGTDGYTF
TRBV6-1	TRBD1	TRBJ1-6	few	TGTGCCACCAACAGGGGAACCTCCTATAATTCACCCCTCCACTTT	CATNRGTSYNSPLHF
TRBV28	NA	TRBJ1-4	NA	TGTGCCAGCAGTGTTCCGTCAACTAATGAAAAACTGTTTTTT	CASSVPSTNEKLFF
TRBV6-4	NA	TRBJ1-1	NA	TGTGCCAGCAGTGAAACTATGAACACTGAAGCTTTCTTT	CASSETMNTEAFF
TRBV6-1	NA	TRBJ1-5	NA	TGTGCCACCCTACGTAGGGGAGGTAATCAGCCCCAGCATTTT	CATLRRGGNQPQHF
TRBV28	TRBD1	TRBJ2-1	NA	TGTGCCAGCTCAGGACAGGGGGCCGTTAATGAGCAGTTCTTC	CASSGQGAVNEQFF
TRBV29-1	NA	TRBJ1-2	NA	TGCAGCTCAGCAGCGGGGGCTAACTATGGCTACACCTTC	CSSAAGANYGYTF
TRBV27	NA	TRBJ2-5	NA	TGTGCCAGCAGCCTTGACCAAGAGACCCAGTACTTC	CASSLDQETQYF